This is a list of T cell receptor beta chains from one sample in a study of PD-L1 blockade in urothelial cancer. Here immunoSEQ multiplex PCR was the method, and the copy in TCRdb shows in-frame clones only, minus some. The sample includes about 120,000 clones, around 89% of them seen just once. This material consisted of PBMCs, taken around atezolizumab (anti-PD-L1) treatment. These receptors all come from a man aged 55 to 70 with urothelial cancer. CDR3s include the opening cysteine and the closing phenylalanine or tryptophan.

TRBV14 | CASSQDFGAEQYF
TRBV27 | CASSPRDRGRNEQYF
TRBV14 | CASSPLGLHEQFF
TRBV5-1 | CASSPTGGSQETQYF
TRBV19 | CASTPTVHPGANVLTF
TRBV19 | CASSTDRSSYEQYF
TRBV14 | CASSQDEGYSYEQYF
TRBV9 | CASSRMDRGDTGELFF
TRBV7-8 | CASSQTGPEQYF
TRBV5-1 | CASSLTASLDTQYF
TRBV19 | CASSRGQGGYEQYF
TRBV28 | CASSRYQETQYF
TRBV19 | CASRNRGPSDGYTF
TRBV6-4 | CATGTSGSDEQFF
TRBV5-1 | CASNPGQGIYEQYF
TRBV7-3 | CASSSSGTSHEQYF
TRBV9 | CASSSSGDSSYEQYF
TRBV28 | CASSLSRQGSSLNEQFF
TRBV27 | CASSLRTSGRISTEQYF
TRBV7-2 | CASSLEQNYGYTF
TRBV19 | CASSTFNQPQHF
TRBV29-1 | CSVRDRGGYTF
TRBV11-1 | CASSYGQTEKLFF
TRBV9 | CASSLLSGANTGELFF
TRBV5-1 | CASSLGGLAGGYWASYNEQFF
TRBV29-1 | CSVEWVGRGYEQYF
TRBV7-2 | CATGQVSFGGAGNTIYF
TRBV5-6 | CASSLLGRENTEAFF